The text below deals with one TCR beta chain. Its specificity is not known. Using immunoSEQ multiplex PCR, the repertoire was profiled, and TCRdb retains in-frame clones only, with some absent. The table lists almost 55,000 clones, approximately 90% of them singletons. Germline-derived CDR1 and CDR2 are SNHLY and FYNNEI. The length of the CDR3 is 12 residues. Trimming took 9 bases from V and 7 from J; bases not matched to a gene: 6. The data originate from a study of early stage breast cancer tumors. Study-wide background: Of some 17 invasive breast tumors, about a dozen were hormone receptor-positive, HER2-negative. The ER+/PR+/HER2- tumors included about 8 ductal and a handful of lobular carcinomas. Each sample averaged approximately 9.9-fold read coverage. Study conclusions and caveats: Enriched TCRB sequences shared across patients were mostly commonly generated sequences.

The V and J genes are TRBV2 and TRBJ1-5; 7 bases map to TRBD1. This TCR was sampled from a person aged 70 to 85 with breast cancer. The sample was blood. DNA for the CDR3: TGTGCCAGTGGGACAGTGATACAGCCCCAGCATTTT. Encoded protein: CASGTVIQPQHF.